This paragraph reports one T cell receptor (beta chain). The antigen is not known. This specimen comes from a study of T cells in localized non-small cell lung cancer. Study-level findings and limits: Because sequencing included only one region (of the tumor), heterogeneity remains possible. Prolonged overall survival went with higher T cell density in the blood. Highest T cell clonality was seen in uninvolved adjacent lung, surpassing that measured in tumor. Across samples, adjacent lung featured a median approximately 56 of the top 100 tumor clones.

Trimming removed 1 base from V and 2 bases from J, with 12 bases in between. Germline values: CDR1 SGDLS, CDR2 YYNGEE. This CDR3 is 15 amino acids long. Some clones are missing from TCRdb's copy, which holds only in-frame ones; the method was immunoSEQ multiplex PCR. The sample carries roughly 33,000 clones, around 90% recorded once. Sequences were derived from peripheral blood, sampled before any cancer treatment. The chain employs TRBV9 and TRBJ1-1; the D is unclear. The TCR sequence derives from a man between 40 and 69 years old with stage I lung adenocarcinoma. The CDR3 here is CASSVYPGPNTEAFF. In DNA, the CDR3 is TGTGCCAGCAGCGTATACCCTGGCCCCAACACTGAAGCTTTCTTT. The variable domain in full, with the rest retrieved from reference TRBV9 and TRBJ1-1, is DSGVTQTPKHLITATGQRVTLRCSPRSGDLSVYWYQQSLDQGLQFLIQYYNGEERAKGNILERFSAQQFPDLHSELNLSSLELGDSALYFCASSVYPGPNTEAFFGQGTRLTVV.